These 23 T cell receptor beta chains came from one sample sequenced in a study of beta chain features in type 1 diabetes listed by TCRdb under 2018. On the study overall, not on this receptor specifically: A moderate but significant shortening of TCRB CDR3 length was observed in type 1 diabetes patients in all four CD4+ subsets.

The library relied on the immunoSEQ multiplex PCR assay. All of the isolated RNA was reverse transcribed with the High Capacity cDNA Reverse Transcription Kit, so expressed TCRB transcripts were sequenced. TCRdb provides this immuneACCESS table in a form limited to in-frame rearrangements. Some clones are lacking; in checked studies, under half of them reflect an unresolved V gene, and why the rest are absent is not known. This sample lists roughly 730,000 clones; roughly 13% were detected once. The leading ten clones occupy less than 0.025% of the sample. Their target antigens are unknown. Sequences were obtained from naive CD4+ T cells from blood. Interpreted using the paper, the cell subset or site label stands for: true naive CD4+ T cells. The receptor set was obtained from a man younger than 30 with type 1 diabetes.

This clone was counted between two and nine times. The rearrangement links TRBV9 to TRBJ1-1, with 7 bases identical to TRBD1. Trimming cost V 2 bases and J 5 bases; bases outside gene matches: 3. The CDR3 covers 13 residues. Looked up from germline, CDR1 is SGDLS and CDR2 is YYNGEE. For the CDR3, the DNA is TGTGCCAGCAGCGTGGTGGACAGGACTGAAGCTTTCTTT. It specifies CASSVVDRTEAFF.

The genes are TRBV5-4 and TRBJ1-2; 9 nucleotides align to TRBD1. The CDR3 is made up of 14 amino acids. Germline CDR1 SGHNT, CDR2 YYREEE (reference sequence). The V gene end was trimmed by 4 bases and the J gene end by 3 bases; junction bases not matched to a gene: 4. CDR3 sequence: CASSGWTGDYGYTF. CDR3 nucleotides: TGTGCCAGCAGCGGCTGGACAGGGGACTATGGCTACACCTTC. The variable domain in full, with the rest retrieved from reference TRBV5-4 and TRBJ1-2, is ETGVTQSPTHLIKTRGQQVTLRCSSQSGHNTVSWYQQALGQGPQFIFQYYREEENGRGNFPPRFSGLQFPNYSSELNVNALELDDSALYLCASSGWTGDYGYTFGSGTRLTVV.

On this clone: The sample carries other DNA sequences with the same CDR3. The rearrangement uses TRBV7-9 and TRBJ1-2; D unresolved. The germline V and J ends were trimmed by 1 base and 4 bases, with 4 bases remaining between them. This CDR3 has 12 residues. Per the germline V gene, CDR1 is SEHNR and CDR2 is FQNEAQ (reference sequence). The CDR3 nucleotides are TGTGCCAGCAGCTTAGAAGGCTATGGCTACACCTTC. Translating it yields CASSLEGYGYTF.

This clone was detected only a few times. The chain couples TRBV11-2 to TRBJ1-3; D not certain. V lost 1 base, J lost 0 bases, and 4 bases lay in between. This CDR3 is built from 14 residues. The germline gives CDR1 SGHAT, CDR2 FQNNGV. Here the CDR3 reads CASSLASSGNTIYF. DNA of the CDR3: TGTGCCAGCAGCTTAGCCAGCTCTGGAAACACCATATATTTT.

The rearrangement links TRBV5-1 to TRBJ2-5, with 9 positions matching TRBD1. CDR1 is SGHRS, CDR2 YFSETQ, per germline. Trimming took 2 bases from V and 2 from J; bases not matched to a gene: 10. This CDR3 spans 17 amino acids. CDR3 sequence reads: CASSLDGRDRAQETQYF. The CDR3 DNA is TGCGCCAGCAGCTTAGACGGGCGGGACAGGGCTCAAGAGACCCAGTACTTC. Based on the CDR3 plus reference TRBV5-1 and TRBJ2-5, the full variable domain is KAGVTQTPRYLIKTRGQQVTLSCSPISGHRSVSWYQQTPGQGLQFLFEYFSETQRNKGNFPGRFSGRQFSNSRSEMNVSTLELGDSALYLCASSLDGRDRAQETQYFGPGTRLLVL.

This clone was found a few times. The chain employs TRBV4-2 and TRBJ2-3; D unclear. The CDR3 is 14 residues long. CDR1 and CDR2 (germline): LGHNA, YNFKEQ. The germline V and J ends were trimmed by 4 bases and 6 bases, with 14 bases remaining between them. CDR3 sequence: CASSRAKTVDTQYF. CDR3 bases: TGTGCCAGCAGCCGAGCAAAAACTGTGGATACGCAGTATTTT.

This clone was seen a handful of times. The J gene is TRBJ2-1, the V gene TRBV28; 8 bases align to TRBD2. Germline V gene lookup returns CDR1 MDHEN and CDR2 SYDVKM. This CDR3 region has 17 residues. The ends lost 8 bases at V and 0 bases at J; junction bases unmatched: 12. For the CDR3, the DNA is TGTGCCAGCCCACCCTGGCGGGGGGCGAGCTCCTACAATGAGCAGTTCTTC. This codes for CASPPWRGASSYNEQFF.

The chain is built from TRBV6-1 and TRBJ1-1, with a tentative D call TRBD1 (5 bases). The germline CDR1 and CDR2 sequences are MNHNS and SASEGT. With 10 bases removed from V and 3 bases from J, the gap between germline ends came to 12 bases. This CDR3 contains 12 residues. In DNA form, the CDR3 reads TGTGCCACCCCAGGGTGGGACACTGAAGCTTTCTTT. Its protein product is CATPGWDTEAFF.

This clone was picked up a small number of times. J is TRBJ1-6 and V is TRBV19; maybe TRBD1 (5 bases). Germline V CDR1 and CDR2: LNHDA, SQIVND (reference sequence). The CDR3 spans 13 residues. Trimming stripped 4 bases from V and 9 bases from J, with 10 bases between. The CDR3 here is CASSTTGGSPLHF. CDR3 in DNA: TGTGCCAGTAGTACCACAGGAGGTTCACCCCTCCACTTT.

The chain has TRBV9 and TRBJ2-1, with 13 positions matching TRBD2. The CDR3 loop spans 18 amino acids. V dropped 1 base and J dropped 1; count of bases not matched to a gene: 5. The germline V gene has CDR1 SGDLS and CDR2 YYNGEE. The CDR3 coding sequence is TGTGCCAGCAGCGTAACTAGCGGGGGGGATTTATCCTACAATGAGCAGTTCTTC. It yields the protein CASSVTSGGDLSYNEQFF.

This clone came up a few times. The genes are TRBV10-3 and TRBJ1-5; 8 nucleotides align to TRBD1. CDR1 is ENHRY and CDR2 is SYGVKD in the germline V gene. The CDR3 runs to 14 residues. The ends lost 6 bases at V and 9 bases at J; junction bases unmatched: 10. The CDR3 coding sequence is TGTGCCATCAGGTCTGGACAGGGAGTAGTGCCCCAGCATTTT. It codes for CAIRSGQGVVPQHF.

This chain uses TRBV19 with TRBJ2-5; 9 bases match TRBD2. V dropped 5 bases and J dropped 6; count of bases not matched to a gene: 10. The germline gives CDR1 LNHDA, CDR2 SQIVND (reference sequence). The CDR3 runs to 15 residues. CDR3 bases: TGTGCCAGTAGTTCCGAGGGACTAGCATCGCAGACCCAGTACTTC. Protein: CASSSEGLASQTQYF.

This chain joins TRBV29-1 and TRBJ1-4; D is perhaps TRBD1 (6 bases). Trimming left V 7 bases short and J 1 base short, with 16 bases between. This CDR3 comprises 15 residues. Germline CDR1 reads SQVTM; CDR2 reads ANQGSEA. The CDR3 sequence: CSAWGRGGTNEKLFF. CDR3 DNA sequence: TGCAGCGCCTGGGGTAGAGGGGGAACTAATGAAAAACTGTTTTTT.

This clone was found a few times. The chain carries TRBV30 and TRBJ1-2; D remains ambiguous. Germline CDR1 GTSNPN, CDR2 SVGIG (reference sequence). The CDR3 sequence is 11 residues long. As DNA, the CDR3 is TGTGCGGGCGTGGGGATCGGCGGCTACACCTTC. It yields the protein CAGVGIGGYTF. Together with reference TRBV30 and TRBJ1-2, the CDR3 gives the full variable domain: SQTIHQWPATLVQPVGSPLSLECTVEGTSNPNLYWYRQAAGRGLQLLFYSVGIGQISSEVPQNLSASRPQDRQFILSSKKLLLSDSGFYLCAGVGIGGYTFGSGTRLTVV.

This chain connects TRBV2 to TRBJ1-1; D gene uncertain. Germline loops: CDR1 SNHLY, CDR2 FYNNEI. Trimming cost V 3 bases and J 9 bases, with 8 bases left between them. The CDR3 covers 11 residues. The DNA for the CDR3 is TGTGCCAGCAGTGACCCCACGAAAGCTTTCTTT. This gives the protein CASSDPTKAFF.

The V gene is TRBV7-9, the J gene TRBJ1-5; the D is unclear. The CDR3 length is 14 residues. Germline lookup yields CDR1 SEHNR and CDR2 FQNEAQ (reference sequence). Trimming took 3 bases from V and 5 from J, leaving 11 bases between them. Written as DNA, the CDR3 is TGTGCCAGCAGCTTTTTTACAGAGGATCAGCCCCAGCATTTT. Protein product: CASSFFTEDQPQHF. Combining the CDR3 with reference TRBV7-9 and TRBJ1-5 gives the whole variable domain DTGVSQNPRHKITKRGQNVTFRCDPISEHNRLYWYRQTLGQGPEFLTYFQNEAQLEKSRLLSDRFSAERPKGSFSTLEIQRTEQGDSAMYLCASSFFTEDQPQHFGDGTRLSIL.

A few counts support this clone. The rearrangement links TRBV6-5 to TRBJ1-2; no clear D gene. CDR3 length: 13 amino acids. Germline CDR1 reads MNHEY; CDR2 reads SVGAGI. V lost 6 bases to trimming and J lost 2 bases, with 10 bases between them. CDR3 DNA sequence: TGTGCCAGCAGCGTTACAAGGAACTATGGCTACACCTTC. Translating gives CASSVTRNYGYTF.

This clone was counted between two and nine times. This chain joins TRBV7-8 and TRBJ2-6; D unresolved. V was pared by 3 bases and J by 2 bases, with 11 bases between. This CDR3 has 16 residues. CDR1 is SGHVS and CDR2 is FQNEAQ in the germline V gene. The CDR3 reads CASSFFGETGANVLTF. In DNA form, the CDR3 reads TGTGCCAGCAGCTTCTTCGGAGAGACTGGGGCCAACGTCCTGACTTTC.

This clone has a handful of counts. The chain couples TRBV5-6 to TRBJ1-2; D not resolved. The V gene lost 4 bases and the J gene lost 6 bases, with 16 bases spanning the gap. Looked up from germline, CDR1 is SGHDT and CDR2 is YYEEEE. This CDR3 is built from 14 residues. The CDR3 DNA follows: TGTGCCAGCAGCCGGACGTCAGACAAGCATGGCTACACCTTC. Translated, it gives CASSRTSDKHGYTF.

The V call is TRBV6-6, the J call TRBJ1-2; D gene uncertain. CDR1 and CDR2 (germline): MNHNY, SVGAGI (reference sequence). V dropped 2 bases and J dropped 8 bases, with 12 bases sitting between them. CDR3 length: 13 amino acids. Here the CDR3 reads CASSYGPDSGYTF. The CDR3 bases are TGTGCCAGCAGTTACGGCCCGGACTCGGGCTACACCTTC.

The chain links TRBV2 to TRBJ1-1; D unclear. Trimming took 4 bases from V and 1 from J, leaving 10 bases between them. The CDR3 covers 14 residues. Germline lookup yields CDR1 SNHLY and CDR2 FYNNEI. For the CDR3, the DNA is TGTGCCAGCAGTGTCGCTGTTAGGAACACTGAAGCTTTCTTT. Its protein is CASSVAVRNTEAFF.

The V and J genes are TRBV5-4 and TRBJ2-7; D unclear. V dropped 0 bases and J dropped 6 bases, with 16 bases sitting between them. CDR3 length: 15 amino acids. Germline V lookup: CDR1 SGHNT, CDR2 YYREEE (reference sequence). CDR3 nucleotide sequence: TGTGCCAGCAGCTTGGATGTGGGAAGTCCCTTCGAGCAGTACTTC. Protein sequence: CASSLDVGSPFEQYF.

The rearrangement links TRBV4-1 to TRBJ2-7, with D possibly being TRBD1 (6 bases). The V end was cut by 4 bases, the J end by 3 bases, with 16 bases between. This CDR3 has 15 residues. CDR1 and CDR2 from the germline V gene are MGHRA and YSYEKL. Here the CDR3 DNA reads TGCGCCAGCAGCCCTGACCTGACAGGTATCTACGAGCAGTACTTC. Translated, it gives CASSPDLTGIYEQYF.